This paragraph reports one T cell receptor (beta chain). Antigen specificity is unknown. Primed by a sample-barcoded 5' primer and a J-beta primer mix, a second PCR proceeded for roughly 6 to 12 cycles. Each cDNA molecule was tagged by a template-switch adaptor that had 12 random nucleotides. TCRdb redid the calling of the 5' RACE reads with MiXCR, one entry per CDR3 protein. The sample carries about 800,000 distinct CDR3 sequences, 35% to 50% recorded once. The data derive from a study of blood T cells in healthy people across ages. Findings and limits, study-wide: Any changes in expanded clonotypes were possibly confounded, as donor CMV status remained unknown.

Trimming stripped 5 bases from V and 0 bases from J, with 22 bases between. Germline CDR1 is MDHEN and CDR2 is SYDVKM. The CDR3 runs 18 residues. The receptor comes from a man older than 75 in good health. The chain employs TRBV28 and TRBJ1-2; D uncertain. Specimen: blood. DNA of the CDR3: TGTGCCAGCAGTACCTCCCTGGCATTACCTAACGCTAACTATGGCTACACCTTC. Residues: CASSTSLALPNANYGYTF.